The present T cell receptor beta chain was sequenced within a study of siplizumab effects on memory and regulatory T cells. The study's findings and limits: The mapping of alloreactive clones to unstimulated subsets covered only a minor fraction of them. Naive versus memory phenotype went unassigned for roughly 80-96% of proliferating CD4+ or CD8+ clones. A major contribution to the alloresponse seemed to be made by naive T cells, which seemed more diverse than memory cells.

Per sample, approximately 100,000 TCR templates were assayed. This table comes from immunoSEQ multiplex PCR, and its TCRdb copy is limited to in-frame clones, with some not included. The sample lists about 120,000 clones; around 95% were seen once. Comment on this clone: Antigen: not known.

CDR1 and CDR2 from the germline V gene are MGHRA and YSYEKL. Trimming cost V 0 bases and J 7 bases, with 9 bases left between them. The CDR3 is 13 residues long. Sequencing was done on a sample of non-Treg CD4+ T cells sorted from blood. This chain links TRBV4-1 with TRBJ1-2, with no clear D. The sequence was obtained from a human donor in good health. The CDR3 nucleotides read TGCGCCAGCAGCCAAGATCCTATTGGTGGCTACACCTTC. It specifies CASSQDPIGGYTF.